This T cell receptor beta chain originates from a study of OX40 agonist ivuxolimab in advanced cancers. Overall study context: Ivuxolimab, an antibody that agonizes OX40 (CD134), was administered to the patients. Past anti-PD-1, anti-PD-L1 or anti-CTLA-4 therapy was accepted, and 40% had received some. Three patients had partial responses: one hepatocellular carcinoma, two cutaneous melanoma.

This CDR3 has 15 amino acids. The ends were cut back, 6 bases at V and 4 bases at J, with 18 bases in the middle. The germline V gene encodes CDR1 MDHEN and CDR2 SYDVKM. Clones were read by immunoSEQ multiplex PCR, and TCRdb kept only the in-frame ones, dropping some. The data show 45,000 or so clones, 88% seen once. The receptor's source is an adult with an advanced solid tumor such as melanoma, head and neck, liver or kidney cancer. The source material was CD4+ or CD8+ T cells sorted from blood, sampled in a trial of the OX40 agonist ivuxolimab. The chain uses TRBV28 and TRBJ2-5; the D is unclear. CDR3 loop: CASRHKGRVGETQYF. The CDR3, as DNA: TGTGCCAGCAGGCATAAGGGAAGGGTGGGAGAGACCCAGTACTTC.